The next 3 T cell receptor beta chains were all read from a single sample in a study of T cell repertoires in cytomegalovirus infection. TCRdb redid the calling of the reads with MiXCR, one entry per CDR3 protein. The top ten hold about 9.4% of the sample, which has almost 500,000 distinct CDR3 sequences, around 11% seen once. Sequencing input: PBMCs. The receptors were gathered from a human donor in good health (CMV status not recorded). Some clones in this sample may be carry-over from other donors' samples.

V usage is TRBV11-3 and J usage is TRBJ2-1; 11 nucleotides agree with TRBD1. Germline loops: CDR1 SGHNT, CDR2 YENEEA. Germline trimming cut 5 bases from V and 0 bases from J; bases unmatched to any gene: 6. This CDR3 comprises 17 residues. For the CDR3, the DNA is TGTGCCAGCAGCCCGAGGACAGGGGGCATCTCCTACAATGAGCAGTTCTTC. Amino acid sequence: CASSPRTGGISYNEQFF.

The rearrangement joins TRBV19 to TRBJ2-7; 9 nucleotides match TRBD1. Germline V gene data show CDR1 as LNHDA and CDR2 as SQIVND (reference sequence). The CDR3 extends over 16 amino acids. J lost 3 bases, V lost 4 bases, and 10 bases had no gene match. CDR3 in DNA: TGTGCCAGTAGTACAATTCCCGGGACAGGGTTCTACGAGCAGTACTTC. Its translation is CASSTIPGTGFYEQYF.

In this sample, this clonotype turned up a few times. V gene TRBV15 combines with J gene TRBJ1-2; 12 nucleotides line up with TRBD1. Germline lookup yields CDR1 LNHNV and CDR2 YYDKDF (reference sequence). The CDR3 length is 15 residues. V was clipped by 2 bases and J by 8 bases; unmatched bases: 6. The CDR3: CATSRSLGTGGGYTF. CDR3 bases: TGTGCCACCAGCAGAAGTCTAGGGACAGGGGGCGGCTACACCTTC. Drawing the rest from reference TRBV15 and TRBJ1-2, the complete variable domain is DAMVIQNPRYQVTQFGKPVTLSCSQTLNHNVMYWYQQKSSQAPKLLFHYYDKDFNNEADTPDNFQSRRPNTSFCFLDIRSPGLGDTAMYLCATSRSLGTGGGYTFGSGTRLTVV.